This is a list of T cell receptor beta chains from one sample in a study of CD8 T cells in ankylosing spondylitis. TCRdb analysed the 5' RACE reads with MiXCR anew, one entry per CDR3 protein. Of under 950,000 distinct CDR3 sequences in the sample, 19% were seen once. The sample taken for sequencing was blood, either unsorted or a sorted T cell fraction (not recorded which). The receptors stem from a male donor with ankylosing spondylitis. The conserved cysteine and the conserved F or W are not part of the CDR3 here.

SASALRGGETQY	TRBV20-1	TRBJ2-5
ASSGGRDSGNTIY	TRBV5-1	TRBJ1-3
SARVIAANYGYT	TRBV20-1	TRBJ1-2
ASVSGTYNEQF	TRBV25-1	TRBJ2-1
ASRLVHDEQETQY	TRBV4-1	TRBJ2-5
ASSPSSGVAYEQY	TRBV7-2	TRBJ2-7
ASSSGQTNTEAF	TRBV12-3/TRBV12-4	TRBJ1-1
ASSQGPGRSNEQF	TRBV4-3	TRBJ2-1
ASILSGGPPNTGELF	TRBV3-1	TRBJ2-2
ASSLAGGDPKRAYEQY	TRBV12-3/TRBV12-4	TRBJ2-7
ATSVGNTGELF	TRBV24-1	TRBJ2-2
ASVDRAGPYEQY	TRBV6-1	TRBJ2-7
ASSKTGARGNTIY	TRBV12-3/TRBV12-4	TRBJ1-3
SARSFGGREQY	TRBV20-1	TRBJ2-7
ASSPAGVAQEQY	TRBV5-1	TRBJ2-7
ASSLWWEYPSTDTQY	TRBV4-1	TRBJ2-3
ATVREGGQETQY	TRBV10-3	TRBJ2-5
ASSDRLAAATGELF	TRBV11-2	TRBJ2-2
ASSLSGGTSGADTQY	TRBV7-6	TRBJ2-3
ASSEFRGWHTEAF	TRBV6-1	TRBJ1-1
SARVAGVPNEQF	TRBV20-1	TRBJ2-1
ASSPWTGVTDTQY	TRBV7-9	TRBJ2-3
ASGSPAANTGELF	TRBV12-5	TRBJ2-2
ASRPGLTSYNEQF	TRBV4-1	TRBJ2-1
ASRPVGTANYGYT	TRBV5-1	TRBJ1-2
ASSTGVSTDTQY	TRBV27	TRBJ2-3
ASSQETSGRANEQF	TRBV4-2	TRBJ2-1
ASSAGTGGEMRETQY	TRBV5-1	TRBJ2-5
ASTIQGAETQY	TRBV28	TRBJ2-5
ASTTTGGRF	TRBV6-1	TRBJ2-1
SVQSSYNSPLH	TRBV29-1	TRBJ1-6
ASTPGFPGELF	TRBV6-2/TRBV6-3	TRBJ2-2
ASTGGRWHEQF	TRBV2	TRBJ2-1
ALSGTILY	TRBV5-1	TRBJ2-3
SAARGDRVRNEQF	TRBV20-1	TRBJ2-1
ASSQEYSNYEQY	TRBV4-1	TRBJ2-7
SAHDRGFNQPQH	TRBV20-1	TRBJ1-5
ASRQTGDGETQY	TRBV27	TRBJ2-5
SARNGAEAF	TRBV20-1	TRBJ1-1
SARVPLTGVSYGYT	TRBV20-1	TRBJ1-2
ASSRRGRAGTDTQY	TRBV7-3	TRBJ2-3
ASSDRQGGLGWANVLT	TRBV9	TRBJ2-6
AISESKGQRYEQY	TRBV10-3	TRBJ2-7
ASSLVPATDTQY	TRBV5-1	TRBJ2-3
ASSLGRSSYNSPLH	TRBV5-8	TRBJ1-6
ASSQETLAGGQETQY	TRBV4-3	TRBJ2-5
ASTDTGTLNNEQF	TRBV27	TRBJ2-1
ATSTGQLNTEAF	TRBV15	TRBJ1-1
ASSLRAQRTVKSYEQY	TRBV11-2	TRBJ2-7
ASRVGAVNTGELF	TRBV10-2	TRBJ2-2
ASSSTQGARGETQY	TRBV28	TRBJ2-5